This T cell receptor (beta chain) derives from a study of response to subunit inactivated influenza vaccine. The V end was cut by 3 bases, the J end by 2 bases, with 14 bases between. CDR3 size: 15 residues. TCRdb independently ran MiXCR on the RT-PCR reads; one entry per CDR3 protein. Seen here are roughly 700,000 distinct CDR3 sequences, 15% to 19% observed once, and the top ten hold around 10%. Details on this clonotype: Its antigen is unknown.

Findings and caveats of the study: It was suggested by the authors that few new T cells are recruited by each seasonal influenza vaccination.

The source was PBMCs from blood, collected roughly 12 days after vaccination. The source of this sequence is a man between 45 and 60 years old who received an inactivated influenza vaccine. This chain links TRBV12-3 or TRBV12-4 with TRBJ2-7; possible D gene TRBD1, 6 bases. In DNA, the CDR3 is TGTGCCAGCAGTTTTACAGGGCTCGGCGCCTACGAGCAGTACTTC. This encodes CASSFTGLGAYEQYF.